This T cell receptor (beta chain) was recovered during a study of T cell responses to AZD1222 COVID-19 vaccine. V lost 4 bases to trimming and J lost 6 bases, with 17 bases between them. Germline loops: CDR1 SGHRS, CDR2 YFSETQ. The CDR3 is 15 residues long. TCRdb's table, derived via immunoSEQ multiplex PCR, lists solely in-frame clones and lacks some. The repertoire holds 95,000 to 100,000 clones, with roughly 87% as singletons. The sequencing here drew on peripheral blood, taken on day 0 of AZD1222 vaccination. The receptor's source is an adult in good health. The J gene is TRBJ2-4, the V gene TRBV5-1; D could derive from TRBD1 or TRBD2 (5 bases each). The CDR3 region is CASSPGASLRNIQYF. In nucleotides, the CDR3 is TGCGCCAGCAGCCCCGGGGCTTCTCTGAGAAACATTCAGTACTTC.